Shown below are 28 T cell receptor beta chains from a single sample sequenced in a study of T-cell reconstitution after alpha-beta-depleted transplantation in children. As it was prepared, the TCRbeta library received unique molecular identifiers. TCRdb ran MiXCR on the PCR reads and lists one entry per CDR3 protein. The sample includes 45,000 to 50,000 distinct CDR3 sequences, 52% seen only once; the top ten take less than 45%. The sequencing used peripheral blood, collected before TCRalphabeta/CD19-depleted stem cell transplant. These receptors were taken from a boy under two years old with SCID, due to receive a stem cell transplant.

CDR3 nucleotide sequence: TGTGCCAGCAGCGCCGAGACAGGGCTTAGCACAGATACGCAGTATTTT. Protein: CASSAETGLSTDTQYF. J is TRBJ2-3 and V is TRBV9; 7 bases agree with TRBD1. V shed 3 bases, J shed 0 bases, and the junction held 7 bases outside the gene matches. Germline-derived CDR1 and CDR2 are SGDLS and YYNGEE. The CDR3 has 16 amino acids.

The V call is TRBV29-1, the J call TRBJ2-1; tentatively, D is TRBD1 (6 bases). Germline CDR1 and CDR2: SQVTM and ANQGSEA. V was shortened by 7 bases and J by 8 bases, with 15 bases between the two germline ends. The CDR3 sequence is 12 residues long. The CDR3 reads CSGTVIVHEQFF. In DNA, the CDR3 is TGCAGCGGGACAGTGATCGTCCATGAGCAGTTCTTC.

This chain joins TRBV29-1 and TRBJ1-4; D not certain. Per germline, CDR1 SQVTM and CDR2 ANQGSEA. V was cut by 6 bases and J by 0 bases, with 11 bases left in between. This CDR3 is built from 14 residues. CDR3 sequence (DNA): TGCAGCGTCATGCTTGAGGCAACTAATGAAAAACTGTTTTTT. Its translation: CSVMLEATNEKLFF.

This clonotype was seen more than once but under ten times. The J gene is TRBJ2-7, the V gene TRBV7-2; no definite D call. Looked up from germline, CDR1 is SGHTA and CDR2 is FQGNSA. The CDR3 spans 15 residues. The ends were cut back, 1 base at V and 1 base at J, with 11 bases in the middle. Here the CDR3 reads CASSLVGDFSYEQYF. CDR3 bases: TGTGCCAGCAGCTTAGTGGGCGATTTTTCCTACGAGCAGTACTTC.

This clonotype was recorded a few times. J is TRBJ2-7 and V is TRBV3-1, with no clear D. V lost 4 bases and J 3 bases, leaving 10 bases between the germline ends. The germline CDR1 and CDR2 sequences are LGHDT and YNNKEL (reference sequence). The CDR3 consists of 13 residues. CDR3 nucleotide sequence: TGTGCCAGCAGCCGAGGTTTTTTCTACGAGCAGTACTTC. This gives the protein CASSRGFFYEQYF.

V gene TRBV6-2 or TRBV6-3 combines with J gene TRBJ2-5, with D perhaps matching TRBD1 (6 bases). This CDR3 is built from 15 residues. CDR1 is MNHEY and CDR2 is SVGEGT in the germline V gene. The V gene lost 0 bases and the J gene lost 5 bases, with 13 bases spanning the gap. The CDR3 sequence is CASSYSEQGWETQYF. CDR3 coding DNA: TGTGCCAGCAGTTACTCGGAGCAGGGGTGGGAGACCCAGTACTTC.

The chain uses TRBV3-1 and TRBJ2-4; no firm D call. V dropped 6 bases and J dropped 2 bases, with 11 bases sitting between them. This CDR3 comprises 14 residues. Germline V CDR1 and CDR2: LGHDT, YNNKEL (reference sequence). Here the CDR3 reads CASSPSYSKNIQYF. DNA for the CDR3: TGTGCCAGCAGTCCGAGCTATTCCAAAAACATTCAGTACTTC.

This clonotype has only one observation. This may be a read error: a much more frequent sequence differs by one nucleotide. The J gene is TRBJ2-6, the V gene TRBV27; TRBD1 matches at 7 bases. The CDR3 contains 15 residues. Germline CDR1 MNHEY, CDR2 SMNVEV (reference sequence). The CDR3 sequence is CVSSRDSSGANVLTF. The CDR3, as DNA: TGTGTCAGCAGTCGGGACAGCTCTGGGGCCAACGTCCTGACTTTC.

DNA for the CDR3: TGCGCCAGCAGCCAAGGACAGGACACCGGGGAGCTGTTTTTT. Translated: CASSQGQDTGELFF. The chain uses TRBV4-1 and TRBJ2-2; D perhaps matches TRBD1 (6 bases). Germline CDR1 MGHRA, CDR2 YSYEKL. The germline V and J ends were trimmed by 1 base and 3 bases, with 6 bases remaining between them. CDR3 length: 14 residues.

There are a few counts of this clonotype. This chain uses TRBV11-2 with TRBJ2-1; TRBD2 aligns across 13 bases. The V segment lost 3 bases and the J segment 6 bases; nucleotides outside the gene matches: 8. Germline V gives CDR1 SGHAT, CDR2 FQNNGV. The CDR3 has 17 amino acids. The CDR3 region has the DNA TGTGCCAGCAGCTTCAGACTAGCGGGGGGCTATCGCAATGAGCAGTTCTTC. It encodes CASSFRLAGGYRNEQFF.

This clonotype was seen a single time. This sequence joins TRBV27 and TRBJ1-2, with 9 bases aligning to TRBD1. The trim removed 3 bases at V and 4 bases at J, leaving 9 bases unmatched. The CDR3 sequence is 16 residues long. CDR1 and CDR2 from the germline V gene are MNHEY and SMNVEV (reference sequence). CDR3 coding DNA: TGTGCCAGCAGTTTTTTAGGGACAGGGAATGGCTATGGCTACACCTTC. Amino acid sequence: CASSFLGTGNGYGYTF.

This clonotype has only a few counts. The chain has TRBV7-2 and TRBJ1-5; D unresolved. The CDR3 contains 14 residues. Germline V lookup: CDR1 SGHTA, CDR2 FQGNSA. Trimming left V 2 bases short and J 0 bases short, with 5 bases between. CDR3 region: CASSLFDSNQPQHF. CDR3 in DNA: TGTGCCAGCAGCTTATTTGATAGCAATCAGCCCCAGCATTTT.

This clonotype was counted only a few times. The rearrangement uses TRBV27 and TRBJ2-1; 10 nucleotides agree with TRBD2. Trimming removed 7 bases from V and 8 bases from J; junction bases left unmatched: 8. This CDR3 is 14 amino acids long. CDR1 and CDR2 from the germline V gene are MNHEY and SMNVEV (reference sequence). The CDR3 region has the DNA TGTGCCAGCACCCCATTAGCGGGGGGCCATGAGCAGTTCTTC. Its protein is CASTPLAGGHEQFF.

This clonotype has a count of ten or more. The chain employs TRBV3-1 and TRBJ2-1, with 8 positions matching TRBD2. Unmatched junction bases numbered 12, after V lost 9 bases and J lost 2 bases. The V gene's germline CDR1 is LGHDT and CDR2 YNNKEL (reference sequence). The CDR3 contains 16 residues. CDR3: CASAGGERGTYNEQFF. For the CDR3, the DNA is TGTGCCAGTGCCGGGGGGGAGCGGGGGACCTACAATGAGCAGTTCTTC.

Only a few counts were recorded for this clonotype. This chain links TRBV9 with TRBJ1-4, with 9 bases identical to TRBD1. The CDR3 has 15 amino acids. Germline V lookup: CDR1 SGDLS, CDR2 YYNGEE. V lost 3 bases to trimming and J lost 2 bases; unmatched junction nucleotides: 2. CDR3 sequence reads: CASSATGGTNEKLFF. CDR3 in DNA: TGTGCCAGCAGCGCGACAGGGGGTACTAATGAAAAACTGTTTTTT.

Only one count was recorded for this clonotype. This chain connects TRBV20-1 to TRBJ2-5, with TRBD2 matching over 7 bases. CDR1 is DFQATT and CDR2 is SNEGSKA in the germline V gene (reference sequence). The V segment lost 2 bases and the J segment 5 bases; nucleotides outside the gene matches: 5. The CDR3 length is 13 residues. This chain's CDR3 is CSARWAGVETQYF. DNA of the CDR3: TGCAGTGCTAGATGGGCGGGGGTTGAGACCCAGTACTTC.

The rearrangement links TRBV20-1 to TRBJ1-6, with D unresolved. This CDR3 contains 15 residues. CDR1 DFQATT and CDR2 SNEGSKA come from the germline V gene (reference sequence). Trimming pared 0 bases from V and 7 bases from J, leaving 13 bases between. The CDR3 loop reads CSARDNARPNSPLHF. The DNA of the CDR3 is TGCAGTGCTAGAGATAATGCCAGGCCAAATTCACCCCTCCACTTT.

This clonotype was seen a handful of times. The genes are TRBV11-2 and TRBJ2-1; D is ambiguous. CDR3 size: 15 residues. The ends were cut back, 0 bases at V and 0 bases at J, with 6 bases in the middle. Germline assignment: CDR1 SGHAT and CDR2 FQNNGV. The CDR3 nucleotides read TGTGCCAGCAGCTTAGACTTAAGCTCCTACAATGAGCAGTTCTTC. Protein product: CASSLDLSSYNEQFF.

The chain links TRBV5-1 to TRBJ2-3; 7 bases agree with TRBD1. With V trimmed by 4 bases and J by 1 base, 9 bases remained unmatched. The CDR3 consists of 16 residues. The germline gives CDR1 SGHRS, CDR2 YFSETQ. The CDR3 sequence is CASSGDREWGTDTQYF. CDR3 DNA sequence: TGCGCCAGCAGCGGAGACAGGGAATGGGGCACAGATACGCAGTATTTT.

This chain uses TRBV5-6 with TRBJ1-2; 8 bases align to TRBD1. Losses at the gene ends were 6 bases for V and 2 bases for J; bases not matched to a gene: 3. CDR3 length: 13 residues. Per the germline V gene, CDR1 is SGHDT and CDR2 is YYEEEE. The CDR3, as DNA: TGTGCCAGCACCTGGACAGGGAACTATGGCTACACCTTC. Its translation: CASTWTGNYGYTF.

This clonotype showed up many times. The chain employs TRBV20-1 and TRBJ2-7; 8 nucleotides agree with TRBD2. The CDR3 is 14 residues long. V was pared by 6 bases and J by 0 bases, with 7 bases of the junction left unmatched. Germline V CDR1 and CDR2: DFQATT, SNEGSKA (reference sequence). The chain's CDR3 is CSAGRGGDSYEQYF. The CDR3 bases are TGCAGTGCGGGCCGGGGGGGGGACTCCTACGAGCAGTACTTC.

The chain joins TRBV5-6 to TRBJ2-5; TRBD2 might be the D (5 bases). Trimming removed 4 bases from V and 5 bases from J, with 18 bases in between. This CDR3 is built from 15 residues. Germline CDR1 and CDR2: SGHDT and YYEEEE. CDR3 protein: CASSPGGSGPETQYF. The CDR3 nucleotides read TGTGCCAGCAGCCCAGGCGGGTCGGGTCCGGAGACCCAGTACTTC.

The V gene is TRBV25-1, the J gene TRBJ1-2; D not certain. From germline, CDR1 is MGHDK and CDR2 SYGVNS. Trimming stripped 3 bases from V and 3 bases from J, with 2 bases between. This CDR3 is built from 11 residues. CDR3 nucleotide sequence: TGTGCCAGCAGTGACGACTATGGCTACACCTTC. Protein product: CASSDDYGYTF.

This clonotype has a handful of counts. This rearrangement joins TRBV6-5 to TRBJ1-2; a possible D gene is TRBD1 (6 bases). Germline CDR1 and CDR2: MNHEY and SVGAGI. The CDR3 is 16 amino acids. The V end lost 3 bases, the J end lost 0 bases, and 14 bases lay between the germline ends. The CDR3 here is CASSYEPRTANYGYTF. The CDR3 DNA reads as TGTGCCAGCAGTTATGAACCGAGGACAGCTAACTATGGCTACACCTTC.

This clonotype was counted a single time. The rearrangement joins TRBV10-3 to TRBJ2-7; no clear D gene. V was shortened by 2 bases and J by 3 bases, with 11 bases between the two germline ends. The germline CDR1 and CDR2 sequences are ENHRY and SYGVKD. The CDR3 runs 14 residues. The CDR3 bases are TGTGCCATCAGTGAGGACTTCGGCAGCTACGAGCAGTACTTC. It codes for CAISEDFGSYEQYF.

V gene TRBV5-1 combines with J gene TRBJ2-5; weak D call: TRBD2 (6 bases). CDR3 size: 13 residues. The V gene's germline CDR1 is SGHRS and CDR2 YFSETQ. With 7 bases removed from V and 0 bases from J, the gap between germline ends came to 10 bases. The CDR3 spells CASAAGYQETQYF. CDR3 bases: TGCGCCAGCGCCGCGGGGTACCAAGAGACCCAGTACTTC.

This rearrangement joins TRBV20-1 to TRBJ2-7; 11 bases match TRBD2. Germline V gene lookup returns CDR1 DFQATT and CDR2 SNEGSKA (reference sequence). CDR3 length: 18 amino acids. V lost 1 base to trimming and J lost 5 bases; unmatched junction nucleotides: 16. CDR3 region: CSARGDVASGGSWDEQYF. The CDR3 region has the DNA TGCAGTGCTAGAGGGGATGTGGCTAGCGGGGGGTCCTGGGACGAGCAGTACTTC.

The chain uses TRBV7-9 and TRBJ2-1; 7 bases are shared with TRBD1. V was pared by 4 bases and J by 5 bases, with 5 bases of the junction left unmatched. The germline gives CDR1 SEHNR, CDR2 FQNEAQ (reference sequence). The CDR3 sequence is 14 residues long. CDR3 nucleotide sequence: TGTGCCAGCAGCTCGGAAGGGGGCAACAATGAGCAGTTCTTC. It encodes CASSSEGGNNEQFF.